The 14 T cell receptor beta chains listed next were all sequenced from one sample in a study of blood T cell repertoires in COVID-19. Sequencing was performed with immunoSEQ multiplex PCR; in TCRdb, only in-frame clones are kept and a portion is missing. The data hold some 50,000 clones, with 86% observed a single time. Material for sequencing was peripheral blood. All receptors come from a human donor in a cohort sampled during active COVID-19.

This clone was seen a single time. J is TRBJ1-5 and V is TRBV6-5; TRBD1 aligns across 10 bases. CDR3 length: 14 residues. Trimming cost V 6 bases and J 6 bases; bases outside gene matches: 5. Germline values: CDR1 MNHEY, CDR2 SVGAGI. The CDR3 region is CASSRQGALQPQHF. The CDR3 DNA follows: TGTGCCAGCAGCCGACAGGGGGCACTTCAGCCCCAGCATTTT.

This chain joins TRBV18 and TRBJ1-1; TRBD1 agrees at 7 bases. The trim removed 2 bases at V and 0 bases at J, leaving 9 bases unmatched. The CDR3 contains 17 residues. Germline V gene lookup returns CDR1 KGHSH and CDR2 LQKENI. The CDR3 region has the DNA TGTGCCAGCTCACCATCGGGGACAGCGATTCTGAACACTGAAGCTTTCTTT. It yields the protein CASSPSGTAILNTEAFF.

The chain links TRBV12-3 or TRBV12-4 to TRBJ1-2, with TRBD1 as a possible D gene (5 bases). V was cut by 6 bases and J by 4 bases, with 12 bases left in between. This CDR3 region has 13 residues. This chain's CDR3 is CASSLQEPYGYTF. CDR3 bases: TGTGCCAGCAGCCTACAGGAACCCTATGGCTACACCTTC.

V and J are TRBV12-3 or TRBV12-4 and TRBJ1-5, with D possibly TRBD1 on 6 matching bases. CDR3 size: 12 residues. V lost 5 bases and J 5 bases, leaving 7 bases between the germline ends. CDR3 region: CASSDRYQPQHF. CDR3 nucleotides: TGTGCCAGCAGTGACAGGTATCAGCCCCAGCATTTT.

This clone has a single count. The CDR3 DNA reads TGTGCCAGCAGCTTGTTACAGGGGATGGATTATGGCTACACCTTC. Translating it yields CASSLLQGMDYGYTF. The chain combines TRBV5-4 with TRBJ1-2; TRBD1 aligns across 7 bases. The V and J ends lost 1 base and 5 bases, in that order; junction bases with no gene match: 8. This CDR3 has 15 residues. In germline, CDR1 is SGHNT, CDR2 YYREEE (reference sequence).

The rearrangement joins TRBV3-1 (or the pseudogene TRBV3-2) to TRBJ2-7; D is undetermined. The CDR3 spans 14 residues. Germline CDR1 and CDR2: LGHDT and YNNKEL (reference sequence). Trimming shortened V by 1 base and J by 1 base, and 8 bases separated the two germline ends. The CDR3 protein is CASSQVYSSYEQYF. The CDR3 region has the DNA TGTGCCAGCAGCCAAGTCTACAGTTCCTACGAGCAGTACTTC.

The V call is TRBV12-3 or TRBV12-4, the J call TRBJ2-2, with D uncertain. V was shortened by 7 bases and J by 6 bases, with 12 bases between the two germline ends. The length of the CDR3 is 13 residues. The chain's CDR3 is CASNGFEAGELFF. The CDR3 region has the DNA TGTGCCAGCAATGGGTTTGAGGCCGGGGAGCTGTTTTTT.

For the CDR3, the DNA is TGTGCCAGCAGCTTAGGGCGGAGGAGGGTCTCCTACGAGCAGTACTTC. As protein: CASSLGRRRVSYEQYF. V usage is TRBV13 and J usage is TRBJ2-7; D might be TRBD2 (6 bases). V lost 0 bases and J 0 bases, leaving 12 bases between the germline ends. The V gene's germline CDR1 is PRHDT and CDR2 FYEKMQ (reference sequence). The CDR3 covers 16 residues.

This clone has a handful of counts. The J gene is TRBJ2-1, the V gene TRBV6-4; 10 bases line up with TRBD2. With V trimmed by 6 bases and J by 7 bases, 6 bases remained unmatched. The CDR3 runs 14 residues. CDR1 and CDR2 from the germline V gene are MRHNA and SNTAGT. CDR3 residues: CASSTSGEGNEQFF. The CDR3 DNA reads TGTGCCAGCAGCACTAGCGGGGAAGGGAATGAGCAGTTCTTC.

The chain has TRBV24-1 and TRBJ1-5; a possible D gene is TRBD1 (6 bases). The CDR3 is 16 amino acids. The germline V and J ends were trimmed by 8 bases and 0 bases, with 16 bases remaining between them. The V gene's germline CDR1 is KGHDR and CDR2 SFDVKD. The CDR3 coding sequence is TGTGCCACCAATCCACTTGACAGGAGTAGCAATCAGCCCCAGCATTTT. Its protein is CATNPLDRSSNQPQHF.

CDR3 residues: CSVGLHEKLFF. In nucleotides, the CDR3 is TGCAGTGTGGGACTCCATGAAAAACTGTTTTTT. This chain joins TRBV20-1 and TRBJ1-4, with TRBD1 as a possible D gene (5 bases). Trimming pared 7 bases from V and 6 bases from J, leaving 9 bases between. CDR1 DFQATT and CDR2 SNEGSKA come from the germline V gene (reference sequence). This CDR3 contains 11 residues.

The rearrangement uses TRBV4-3 and TRBJ2-1; 7 bases map to TRBD1. CDR1 LGHNA and CDR2 YSLEER come from the germline V gene. V dropped 0 bases and J dropped 5; count of bases not matched to a gene: 10. The CDR3 is 17 amino acids. The CDR3, as DNA: TGCGCCAGCAGCCAAGATCATTTATGGACAGGCAACAATGAGCAGTTCTTC. Encoded protein: CASSQDHLWTGNNEQFF.

CDR3 sequence (DNA): TGTGCCAGCAGAGACAGGGGCGGGCAGTTCTTC. It is translated as CASRDRGGQFF. V is TRBV28 and J is TRBJ2-1, with TRBD1 identical over 8 bases. The V and J ends lost 6 bases and 12 bases, in that order; junction bases with no gene match: 4. The CDR3 has 11 amino acids. Germline CDR1 is MDHEN and CDR2 is SYDVKM.

V is TRBV9 and J is TRBJ2-3; a possible D gene is TRBD1 (6 bases). Per germline, CDR1 SGDLS and CDR2 YYNGEE. CDR3 length equals 16 residues. V lost 2 bases and J 6 bases, leaving 19 bases between the germline ends. The CDR3 sequence: CASSVASMDSVDTQYF. In nucleotides, the CDR3 is TGTGCCAGCAGCGTCGCCAGCATGGACAGCGTCGATACGCAGTATTTT.